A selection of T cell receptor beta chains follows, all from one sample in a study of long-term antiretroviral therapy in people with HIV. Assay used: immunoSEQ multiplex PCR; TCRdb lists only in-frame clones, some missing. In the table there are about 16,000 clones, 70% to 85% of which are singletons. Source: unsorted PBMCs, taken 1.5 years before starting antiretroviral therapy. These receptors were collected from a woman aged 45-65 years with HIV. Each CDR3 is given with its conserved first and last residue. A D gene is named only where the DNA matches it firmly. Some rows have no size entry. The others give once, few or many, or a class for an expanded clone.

CDR3aa: CASLDRGSVQPQHF
CDR3nt: TGTGCCAGCTTAGACAGGGGGTCGGTTCAGCCCCAGCATTTT
v_gene: TRBV6-4
abundance: once
j_gene: TRBJ1-5
len: 14
d_gene: TRBD1

CDR3aa: CASLRPPNTEAFF
CDR3nt: TGTGCCAGCTTACGACCGCCGAACACTGAAGCTTTCTTT
v_gene: TRBV2
abundance: .
j_gene: TRBJ1-1
len: 13
d_gene: .

CDR3aa: CASSPGTGGFVTGELFF
CDR3nt: TGCGCCAGCAGCCCTGGGACAGGGGGCTTTGTCACCGGGGAGCTGTTTTTT
v_gene: TRBV5-1
abundance: few
j_gene: TRBJ2-2
len: 17
d_gene: TRBD1

CDR3aa: CASSLGHYEQYF
CDR3nt: TGCGCCAGCAGCCTCGGACACTACGAGCAGTACTTC
v_gene: TRBV5-1
abundance: .
j_gene: TRBJ2-7
len: 12
d_gene: .

CDR3aa: CASSLSRDNEQYF
CDR3nt: TGTGCCAGCAGCTTAAGCAGGGACAACGAGCAGTACTTC
v_gene: TRBV7-3
abundance: .
j_gene: TRBJ2-7
len: 13
d_gene: .

CDR3aa: CASRGTQGKGNQPQHF
CDR3nt: TGTGCCAGCAGGGGAACTCAGGGGAAGGGCAATCAGCCCCAGCATTTT
v_gene: TRBV28
abundance: few
j_gene: TRBJ1-5
len: 16
d_gene: .

CDR3aa: CASSLTTESPLHF
CDR3nt: TGTGCCAGCAGCTTAACGACAGAATCACCCCTCCACTTT
v_gene: TRBV7-6
abundance: once
j_gene: TRBJ1-6
len: 13
d_gene: .

CDR3aa: CASWRGASTDTQYF
CDR3nt: TGTGCCAGCTGGCGGGGGGCTAGCACAGATACGCAGTATTTT
v_gene: TRBV6-1
abundance: .
j_gene: TRBJ2-3
len: 14
d_gene: TRBD2

CDR3aa: CASSLGQGTDEQFF
CDR3nt: TGCGCCAGCAGCTTAGGACAGGGTACGGATGAGCAGTTCTTC
v_gene: TRBV5-1
abundance: once
j_gene: TRBJ2-1
len: 14
d_gene: TRBD1

CDR3aa: CASSEPGRGDTQYF
CDR3nt: TGTGCCAGCAGTGAACCGGGGCGCGGAGATACGCAGTATTTT
v_gene: TRBV2
abundance: .
j_gene: TRBJ2-3
len: 14
d_gene: .

CDR3aa: CASSPSSSTDTQYF
CDR3nt: TGTGCCAGCAGCCCGAGTTCAAGCACAGATACGCAGTATTTT
v_gene: TRBV11-2
abundance: .
j_gene: TRBJ2-3
len: 14
d_gene: .

CDR3aa: CASAAGLYEAFF
CDR3nt: TGTGCCAGTGCCGCAGGCCTATATGAAGCTTTCTTT
v_gene: TRBV19
abundance: .
j_gene: TRBJ1-1
len: 12
d_gene: .

CDR3aa: CSVRDRGSINTEAFF
CDR3nt: TGCAGCGTCCGGGACAGGGGATCAATTAACACTGAAGCTTTCTTT
v_gene: TRBV29-1
abundance: .
j_gene: TRBJ1-1
len: 15
d_gene: TRBD1

CDR3aa: CASSLDSSNQPQHF
CDR3nt: TGCGCCAGCAGCTTGGACAGTAGCAATCAGCCCCAGCATTTT
v_gene: TRBV5-1
abundance: .
j_gene: TRBJ1-5
len: 14
d_gene: .

CDR3aa: CASSAEGQGGQPQHF
CDR3nt: TGTGCCAGCAGTGCGGAGGGACAGGGGGGGCAGCCCCAGCATTTT
v_gene: TRBV6-4
abundance: .
j_gene: TRBJ1-5
len: 15
d_gene: TRBD1

CDR3aa: CASSIGGEETQYF
CDR3nt: TGTGCCAGTAGTATAGGGGGCGAAGAGACCCAGTACTTC
v_gene: TRBV19
abundance: .
j_gene: TRBJ2-5
len: 13
d_gene: .

CDR3aa: CACQRVGTDTQYF
CDR3nt: TGTGCCTGCCAACGGGTGGGCACAGATACGCAGTATTTT
v_gene: TRBV30
abundance: .
j_gene: TRBJ2-3
len: 13
d_gene: .

CDR3aa: CASSSPAGTQYF
CDR3nt: TGTGCCAGCAGCTCCCCTGCGGGGACGCAGTATTTT
v_gene: TRBV5-6
abundance: .
j_gene: TRBJ2-3
len: 12
d_gene: .

CDR3aa: CASSLASGVNYGYTF
CDR3nt: TGTGCCAGCAGCTTGGCCTCAGGGGTTAACTATGGCTACACCTTC
v_gene: TRBV5-4
abundance: .
j_gene: TRBJ1-2
len: 15
d_gene: .

CDR3aa: CSVATATNEKLFF
CDR3nt: TGCAGCGTTGCCACTGCAACTAATGAAAAACTGTTTTTT
v_gene: TRBV29-1
abundance: .
j_gene: TRBJ1-4
len: 13
d_gene: .

CDR3aa: CASGTVSYNEQFF
CDR3nt: TGTGCCAGCGGGACAGTCTCCTACAATGAGCAGTTCTTC
v_gene: TRBV2
abundance: .
j_gene: TRBJ2-1
len: 13
d_gene: TRBD1

CDR3aa: CASSWGSTDTQYF
CDR3nt: TGTGCCAGCAGCTGGGGCAGCACAGATACGCAGTATTTT
v_gene: TRBV5-6
abundance: .
j_gene: TRBJ2-3
len: 13
d_gene: .

CDR3aa: CASSPGGPAGANVLTF
CDR3nt: TGTGCCAGCTCACCGGGGGGGCCTGCAGGGGCCAACGTCCTGACTTTC
v_gene: TRBV18
abundance: .
j_gene: TRBJ2-6
len: 16
d_gene: .

CDR3aa: CASSSIPTAALGYGYTF
CDR3nt: TGCGCCAGCAGCTCTATACCGACAGCCGCCCTAGGATATGGCTACACCTTC
v_gene: TRBV5-1
abundance: .
j_gene: TRBJ1-2
len: 17
d_gene: .

CDR3aa: CASTGYTYGYTF
CDR3nt: TGTGCCAGCACGGGGTATACCTATGGCTACACCTTC
v_gene: TRBV5-5
abundance: .
j_gene: TRBJ1-2
len: 12
d_gene: .

CDR3aa: CASSLGGRGPQHF
CDR3nt: TGTGCCAGCAGCTTAGGCGGGCGGGGGCCCCAGCATTTT
v_gene: TRBV5-6
abundance: .
j_gene: TRBJ1-5
len: 13
d_gene: .

CDR3aa: CASSLAGRATEAFF
CDR3nt: TGTGCCAGCAGCTTGGCCGGAAGGGCCACTGAAGCTTTCTTT
v_gene: TRBV5-6
abundance: .
j_gene: TRBJ1-1
len: 14
d_gene: .

CDR3aa: CASSPGGYYYGYTF
CDR3nt: TGTGCCAGCAGCCCGGGGGGCTATTACTATGGCTACACCTTC
v_gene: TRBV7-9
abundance: once
j_gene: TRBJ1-2
len: 14
d_gene: .

CDR3aa: CASSTTVSTDTQYF
CDR3nt: TGTGCCAGTAGTACGACAGTTAGCACAGATACGCAGTATTTT
v_gene: TRBV19
abundance: once
j_gene: TRBJ2-3
len: 14
d_gene: .

CDR3aa: CASSPGRTNEQFF
CDR3nt: TGTGCCAGCTCACCGGGACGGACTAATGAGCAGTTCTTC
v_gene: TRBV18
abundance: .
j_gene: TRBJ2-1
len: 13
d_gene: .

CDR3aa: CASSLGGGAWETQYF
CDR3nt: TGTGCCAGCAGTTTGGGCGGGGGGGCCTGGGAGACCCAGTACTTC
v_gene: TRBV6-5
abundance: .
j_gene: TRBJ2-5
len: 15
d_gene: TRBD2

CDR3aa: CASSPLRSGANVLTF
CDR3nt: TGTGCCAGCAGCCCGCTTCGCTCTGGGGCCAACGTCCTGACTTTC
v_gene: TRBV7-2
abundance: once
j_gene: TRBJ2-6
len: 15
d_gene: .

CDR3aa: CASSSRGLGYTF
CDR3nt: TGTGCCAGCAGCTCCCGGGGCCTAGGCTACACCTTC
v_gene: TRBV7-9
abundance: few
j_gene: TRBJ1-2
len: 12
d_gene: .

CDR3aa: CASSPRRGFLDTQYF
CDR3nt: TGTGCCAGCAGCCCCCGCAGGGGGTTTTTAGATACGCAGTATTTT
v_gene: TRBV27
abundance: once
j_gene: TRBJ2-3
len: 15
d_gene: TRBD1

CDR3aa: CVTAGYKDTEAFF
CDR3nt: TGTGTAACCGCAGGCTATAAGGACACTGAAGCTTTCTTT
v_gene: TRBV7-9
abundance: few
j_gene: TRBJ1-1
len: 13
d_gene: .

CDR3aa: CSVAGGGAYNYGYTF
CDR3nt: TGCAGCGTTGCCGGTGGGGGCGCTTATAACTATGGCTACACCTTC
v_gene: TRBV29-1
abundance: .
j_gene: TRBJ1-2
len: 15
d_gene: .

CDR3aa: CASSFTGGPIQYF
CDR3nt: TGCGCCAGCAGCTTTACGGGGGGCCCTATCCAGTACTTC
v_gene: TRBV5-1
abundance: .
j_gene: TRBJ2-5
len: 13
d_gene: .

CDR3aa: CSVEETGHYEQYF
CDR3nt: TGCAGCGTTGAGGAGACAGGTCACTACGAGCAGTACTTC
v_gene: TRBV29-1
abundance: .
j_gene: TRBJ2-7
len: 13
d_gene: .

CDR3aa: CASSGKGQGNSPLHF
CDR3nt: TGTGCCAGCAGTGGGAAAGGACAGGGGAATTCACCCCTCCACTTT
v_gene: TRBV6-1
abundance: .
j_gene: TRBJ1-6
len: 15
d_gene: TRBD1

CDR3aa: CASSVGQGLYNEQFF
CDR3nt: TGTGCCAGCAGCGTGGGACAGGGCCTCTACAATGAGCAGTTCTTC
v_gene: TRBV7-3
abundance: .
j_gene: TRBJ2-1
len: 15
d_gene: TRBD1

CDR3aa: CASSVVGGAGDTQYF
CDR3nt: TGTGCCAGCAGCGTAGTAGGCGGGGCCGGGGATACGCAGTATTTT
v_gene: TRBV9
abundance: .
j_gene: TRBJ2-3
len: 15
d_gene: .

CDR3aa: CASSNQTGVNTEAFF
CDR3nt: TGCGCCAGCAGCAATCAGACCGGAGTGAACACTGAAGCTTTCTTT
v_gene: TRBV4-1
abundance: .
j_gene: TRBJ1-1
len: 15
d_gene: .

CDR3aa: CASSLGTSTDTQYF
CDR3nt: TGCGCCAGCAGCTTGGGGACTAGCACAGATACGCAGTATTTT
v_gene: TRBV5-1
abundance: few
j_gene: TRBJ2-3
len: 14
d_gene: .

CDR3aa: CASSLEGRQETQYF
CDR3nt: TGTGCCAGCAGCTTGGAGGGACGGCAAGAGACCCAGTACTTC
v_gene: TRBV5-8
abundance: .
j_gene: TRBJ2-5
len: 14
d_gene: .

CDR3aa: CASSGPPFHF
CDR3nt: TGTGCCAGCAGCGGGCCCCCTTTTCACTTC
v_gene: TRBV7-9
abundance: .
j_gene: TRBJ2-7
len: 10
d_gene: .

CDR3aa: CASSNNQGQGLMNEQFF
CDR3nt: TGTGCCAGCAGCAACAATCAAGGACAGGGTTTAATGAATGAGCAGTTCTTC
v_gene: TRBV7-3
abundance: .
j_gene: TRBJ2-1
len: 17
d_gene: TRBD1

CDR3aa: CASSSRGITYEQYF
CDR3nt: TGTGCCAGCAGCTCGCGTGGCATCACCTACGAGCAGTACTTC
v_gene: TRBV5-5
abundance: once
j_gene: TRBJ2-7
len: 14
d_gene: .

CDR3aa: CSVTGPPDEAFF
CDR3nt: TGCAGCGTTACAGGGCCCCCGGATGAAGCTTTCTTT
v_gene: TRBV29-1
abundance: .
j_gene: TRBJ1-1
len: 12
d_gene: .

CDR3aa: CASSLRRGETQYF
CDR3nt: TGTGCCAGCAGCCTACGGCGGGGGGAGACCCAGTACTTC
v_gene: TRBV6-5
abundance: .
j_gene: TRBJ2-5
len: 13
d_gene: TRBD2

CDR3aa: CASSLPSGANVLTF
CDR3nt: TGTGCCAGCTCACTCCCCTCTGGGGCCAACGTCCTGACTTTC
v_gene: TRBV18
abundance: .
j_gene: TRBJ2-6
len: 14
d_gene: .

CDR3aa: CASSEPQEKRETQYF
CDR3nt: TGTGCCAGCAGTGAGCCTCAGGAAAAACGGGAGACCCAGTACTTC
v_gene: TRBV6-1
abundance: .
j_gene: TRBJ2-5
len: 15
d_gene: .

CDR3aa: CACSQGWTEAFF
CDR3nt: TGTGCCTGTTCACAGGGTTGGACTGAAGCTTTCTTT
v_gene: TRBV30
abundance: .
j_gene: TRBJ1-1
len: 12
d_gene: .

CDR3aa: CASKLARTANQPQHF
CDR3nt: TGTGCCAGCAAGCTCGCCAGGACGGCGAATCAGCCCCAGCATTTT
v_gene: TRBV19
abundance: .
j_gene: TRBJ1-5
len: 15
d_gene: .

CDR3aa: CASSILAPPNSPLHF
CDR3nt: TGTGCCAGTAGTATCCTGGCACCACCTAATTCACCCCTCCACTTT
v_gene: TRBV19
abundance: .
j_gene: TRBJ1-6
len: 15
d_gene: .

CDR3aa: CASSPPSGGYNEQFF
CDR3nt: TGCGCCAGCAGCCCCCCTAGCGGGGGCTACAATGAGCAGTTCTTC
v_gene: TRBV5-1
abundance: .
j_gene: TRBJ2-1
len: 15
d_gene: TRBD2

CDR3aa: CASSYGRAYQAFF
CDR3nt: TGTGCCAGCAGTTACGGCCGCGCCTACCAAGCTTTCTTT
v_gene: TRBV6-5
abundance: few
j_gene: TRBJ1-1
len: 13
d_gene: .

CDR3aa: CASSPPLGEETQYF
CDR3nt: TGTGCCAGCAGCCCACCCCTAGGAGAAGAGACCCAGTACTTC
v_gene: TRBV7-9
abundance: .
j_gene: TRBJ2-5
len: 14
d_gene: .

CDR3aa: CASKLMGQVQETQYF
CDR3nt: TGTGCCAGTAAGCTTATGGGACAGGTCCAAGAGACCCAGTACTTC
v_gene: TRBV19
abundance: .
j_gene: TRBJ2-5
len: 15
d_gene: TRBD1